This T cell receptor beta chain was captured by sequencing in a study of monozygotic twins with inflammatory bowel disease (dated by TCRdb to between 2018 and 2021). Turning to the overall study: A total of approximately 28 monozygotic twin pairs were included in the full study, comprising nine German pairs (four IBD-concordant, five IBD-discordant) and 19 IBD-discordant Danish pairs. The search for disease-associated traits relied mainly on comparing IBD patients with their genetically identical healthy co-twins within discordant pairs. Each individual had, on average, about 151 000 unique TCRalpha sequences and 181 000 unique TCRbeta sequences available for analysis. Points the paper makes about the study in general: Compared with healthy twins, IBD patients shared fewer clonotypes with other individuals, and the difference was most pronounced in patients with signs of disease activity. Different T cell subtypes could not be distinguished in the analysis. Because patients received different immunosuppressive treatments, the repertoires may have picked up extra background noise and variability between individuals. A decrease in TCRbeta repertoire diversity, as measured by inverse Simpson index, was observed in IBD patients compared with their healthy co-twins. Concordant and discordant twins showed no difference in repertoire similarity, possibly because of limited statistical power. No single strong signal or clonotype linked to IBD turned up in the results, so the idea that one exists was not supported.

Receptor amplification or capture employed 5' RACE. For each TCR library, 3,000 to 4,000 ng of total RNA was used. For each sample, cDNA was synthesized in eight separate reactions using SMARTScribe reverse transcriptase. During cDNA synthesis, template switching was used to introduce unique molecular identifiers that contained a 6-nucleotide sample barcode. TCRalpha and TCRbeta cDNA was amplified in two nested PCRs of roughly 16 and 10 cycles, and bead purification was carried out after each PCR. Before amplification, the cDNA was treated with uracil DNA-glycosylase and purified using the QIAquick PCR purification kit. The second PCR was the step at which Illumina TruSeq-compatible adapters and sample-specific barcodes were added. TapeStation and Qubit were used to check library quality and concentration, and 4 to 6 ng of each library went into the pool. Pooled libraries were sequenced on an Illumina HiSeq2500 single-index Rapid Run with 2 x 100 bp reads and custom sequencing primers. The original pipeline was this. MiGEC version 1.2.6 was used for UMI-based consensus assembly to correct PCR and sequencing errors. MiXCR version 2.1.1 handled V(D)J alignment, clonotype assembly and CDR3 extraction. To normalise gene usage, clonotype sharing and MAIT/NKT TCR abundance, the top 1000, 10 000 and 20 000 clonotypes in each sample were analysed. After downsampling to 27 000 UMIs, diversity was calculated as the inverse Simpson index using the vegan R package. Paired Mann-Whitney U tests were applied to discordant twin pairs, and Benjamini-Hochberg correction was used for multiple testing. TCRdb reprocessed the public reads and reports one entry per CDR3 protein sequence, without DNA. TCRdb's processing, not the study's, gives the V and J calls here. The table kept for this sample lists nearly 450,000 distinct CDR3 sequences. Jointly, the top ten make up more than 2% of the sample.

From each donor, an approximately 2.4 ml peripheral blood sample was drawn into PAXgene tubes and stored at -80 degrees C. Total RNA was isolated from whole blood with the PAXgene blood miRNA kit on an automated QIAcube, without T cell sorting. Deep TCRalpha and TCRbeta repertoire profiling with unique molecular barcoding was performed on peripheral blood of monozygotic twin pairs concordant or discordant for inflammatory bowel disease. Smoking habits were recorded for all twin pairs, and individuals were classified as current, former or never smokers. About this clonotype itself: What antigen it recognizes has not been identified.

CDR1 ENHRY and CDR2 SYGVKD were looked up in the germline V gene. From the cysteine through the phenylalanine, the CDR3 covers 14 amino acids. No DNA is listed. This TCR was sampled from a human donor with ulcerative colitis or Crohn's disease, or a healthy co-twin of an affected twin (not recorded which). The sequencing input was blood. The receptor chain draws on TRBV10-3 and TRBJ1-4. The CDR3 amino acid sequence is: CAISGAGTDEKLFF.